One T cell receptor beta chain is described in this entry. Its antigen is undetermined. The data derive from a study of cytomegalovirus exposure and HLA in healthy donors. Study-wide points: Presence/absence comparisons presumed near-even sequencing depth among donors.

PCR used 60 Vbeta primers and 13 Jbeta primers. Per the study methods: In a later analysis, the count reached about 75 million unique TCR beta chains, with roughly 12 million shared. Some clones are missing from TCRdb's copy, which holds only in-frame ones; the method was immunoSEQ multiplex PCR. The V and J calls and clone size were taken over from that table, and D and trimming were inferred from the DNA. The profile shows about 170,000 clones, more than 75% of them singletons. CDR1 is SGHDT and CDR2 is YYEEEE in the germline V gene. The length of the CDR3 is 14 residues. The ends were cut back, 3 bases at V and 3 bases at J, with 13 bases in the middle.

Sequenced input: PBMCs. The chain links TRBV5-6 to TRBJ2-7; tentative D call: TRBD2 (5 bases). The receptor was derived from a man aged 30 to 39 in good health and CMV-seropositive. The CDR3 DNA follows: TGTGCCAGCAGCTCTGTCTGGGAGCGCTACGAGCAGTACTTC. Its protein product is CASSSVWERYEQYF. Drawing the rest from reference TRBV5-6 and TRBJ2-7, the complete variable domain is DAGVTQSPTHLIKTRGQQVTLRCSPKSGHDTVSWYQQALGQGPQFIFQYYEEEERQRGNFPDRFSGHQFPNYSSELNVNALLLGDSALYLCASSSVWERYEQYFGPGTRLTVT.